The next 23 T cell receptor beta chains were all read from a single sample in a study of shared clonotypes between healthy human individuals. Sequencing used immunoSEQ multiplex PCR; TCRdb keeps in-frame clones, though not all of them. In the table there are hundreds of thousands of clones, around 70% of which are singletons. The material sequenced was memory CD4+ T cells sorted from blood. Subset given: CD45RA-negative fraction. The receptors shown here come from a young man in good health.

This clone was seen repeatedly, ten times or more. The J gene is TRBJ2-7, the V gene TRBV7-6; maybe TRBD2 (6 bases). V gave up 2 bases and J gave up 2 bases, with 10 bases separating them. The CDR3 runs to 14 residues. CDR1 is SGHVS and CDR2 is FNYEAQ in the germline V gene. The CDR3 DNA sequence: TGTGCCAGCAGCTTAAGCGGGCGGACCTACGAGCAGTACTTC. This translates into CASSLSGRTYEQYF.

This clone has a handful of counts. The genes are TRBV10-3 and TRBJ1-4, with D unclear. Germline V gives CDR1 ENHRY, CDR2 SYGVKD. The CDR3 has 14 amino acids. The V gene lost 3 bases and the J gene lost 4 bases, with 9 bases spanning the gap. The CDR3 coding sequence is TGTGCCATCAGTGACCCAGGTTATAATGAAAAACTGTTTTTT. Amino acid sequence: CAISDPGYNEKLFF.

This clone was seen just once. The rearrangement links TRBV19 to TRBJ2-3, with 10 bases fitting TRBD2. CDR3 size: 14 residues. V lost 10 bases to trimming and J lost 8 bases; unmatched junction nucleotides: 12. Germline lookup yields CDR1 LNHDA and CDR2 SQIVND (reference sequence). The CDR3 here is CATKAGTSAATQYF. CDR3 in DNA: TGTGCCACCAAAGCCGGGACTAGCGCTGCTACGCAGTATTTT.

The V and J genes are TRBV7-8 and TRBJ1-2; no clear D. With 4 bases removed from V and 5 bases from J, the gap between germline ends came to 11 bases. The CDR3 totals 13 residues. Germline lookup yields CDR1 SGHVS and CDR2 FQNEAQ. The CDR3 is CASSSRNEYGYTF. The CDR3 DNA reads TGTGCCAGCAGCTCCCGAAATGAATATGGCTACACCTTC.

The CDR3 protein is CASSQITAYGYTF. As DNA, the CDR3 is TGTGCCAGCAGCCAAATAACGGCCTATGGCTACACCTTC. V usage is TRBV14 and J usage is TRBJ1-2; D ambiguous. CDR1 and CDR2 (germline): SGHDN, FVKESK. The germline V and J ends were trimmed by 2 bases and 4 bases, with 8 bases remaining between them. The CDR3 totals 13 residues.

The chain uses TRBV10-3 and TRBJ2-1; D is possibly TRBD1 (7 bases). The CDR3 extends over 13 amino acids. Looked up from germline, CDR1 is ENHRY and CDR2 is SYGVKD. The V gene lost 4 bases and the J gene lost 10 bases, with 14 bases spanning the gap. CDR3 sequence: CAISAGGSGEQFF. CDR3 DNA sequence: TGTGCCATCAGTGCAGGGGGTAGCGGAGAGCAGTTCTTC.

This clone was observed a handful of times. This chain's CDR3 is CASSQTLASSYNEQFF. CDR3 nucleotide sequence: TGCGCCAGCAGCCAAACACTCGCCTCCTCCTACAATGAGCAGTTCTTC. The chain recombines TRBV5-1 with TRBJ2-1; D not resolved. The V end lost 4 bases, the J end lost 0 bases, and 14 bases lay between the germline ends. The V gene's germline CDR1 is SGHRS and CDR2 YFSETQ. This CDR3 is 16 amino acids long.

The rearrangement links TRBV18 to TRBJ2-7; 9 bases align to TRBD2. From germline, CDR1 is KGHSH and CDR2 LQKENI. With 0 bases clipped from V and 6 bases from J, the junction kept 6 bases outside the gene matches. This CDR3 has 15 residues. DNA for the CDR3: TGTGCCAGCTCACCACCGCGCGGGAGGGCCCCCGAGCAGTACTTC. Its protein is CASSPPRGRAPEQYF.

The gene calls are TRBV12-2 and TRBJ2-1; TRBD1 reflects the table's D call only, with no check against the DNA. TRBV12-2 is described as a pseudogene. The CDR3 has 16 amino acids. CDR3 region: CASRFFGTILGDEQFF. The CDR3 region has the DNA TGTGCAAGTCGCTTTTTTGGGACAATACTGGGGGATGAGCAGTTCTTC.

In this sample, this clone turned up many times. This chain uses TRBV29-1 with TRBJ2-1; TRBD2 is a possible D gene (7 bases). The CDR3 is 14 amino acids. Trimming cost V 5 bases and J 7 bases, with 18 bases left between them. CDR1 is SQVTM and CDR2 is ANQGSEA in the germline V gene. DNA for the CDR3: TGCAGCGTTCAGGGAGGGGGGACTATTAATGAGCAGTTCTTC. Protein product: CSVQGGGTINEQFF.

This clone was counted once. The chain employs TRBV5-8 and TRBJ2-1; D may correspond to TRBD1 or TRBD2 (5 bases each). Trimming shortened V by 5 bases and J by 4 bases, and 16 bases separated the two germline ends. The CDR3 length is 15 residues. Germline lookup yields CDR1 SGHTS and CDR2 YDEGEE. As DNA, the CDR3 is TGTGCCAGCAGTCCCGGGATACAGGAATACAATGAGCAGTTCTTC. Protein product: CASSPGIQEYNEQFF.

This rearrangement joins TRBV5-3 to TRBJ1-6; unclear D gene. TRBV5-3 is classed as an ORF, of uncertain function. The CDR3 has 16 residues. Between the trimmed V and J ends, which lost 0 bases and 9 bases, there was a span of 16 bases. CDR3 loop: CARSLVSDIKGSPLHF. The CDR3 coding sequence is TGTGCCAGAAGCTTGGTTTCCGACATAAAAGGTTCACCCCTCCACTTT.

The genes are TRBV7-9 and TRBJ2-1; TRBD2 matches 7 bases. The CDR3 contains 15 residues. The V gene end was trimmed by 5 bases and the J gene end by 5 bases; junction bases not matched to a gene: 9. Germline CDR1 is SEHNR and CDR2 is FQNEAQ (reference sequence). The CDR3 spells CASSLLGTTNNEQFF. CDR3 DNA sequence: TGTGCCAGCAGCCTCCTAGGGACTACGAACAATGAGCAGTTCTTC.

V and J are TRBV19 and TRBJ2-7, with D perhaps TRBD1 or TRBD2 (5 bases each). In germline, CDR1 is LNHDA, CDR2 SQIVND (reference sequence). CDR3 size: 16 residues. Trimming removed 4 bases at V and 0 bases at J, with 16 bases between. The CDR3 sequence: CASSKGGGVSSYEQYF. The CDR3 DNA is TGTGCCAGTAGTAAGGGTGGGGGAGTGAGCTCCTACGAGCAGTACTTC.

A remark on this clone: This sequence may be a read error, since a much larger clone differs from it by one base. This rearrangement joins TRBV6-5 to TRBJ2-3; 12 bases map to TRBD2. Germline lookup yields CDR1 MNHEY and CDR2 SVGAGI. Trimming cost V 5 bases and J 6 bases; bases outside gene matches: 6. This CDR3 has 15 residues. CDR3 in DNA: TGTGCCAGCAGTCGAGGACTAGCGGGAACCGATACGCAGTATTTT. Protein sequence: CASSRGLAGTDTQYF.

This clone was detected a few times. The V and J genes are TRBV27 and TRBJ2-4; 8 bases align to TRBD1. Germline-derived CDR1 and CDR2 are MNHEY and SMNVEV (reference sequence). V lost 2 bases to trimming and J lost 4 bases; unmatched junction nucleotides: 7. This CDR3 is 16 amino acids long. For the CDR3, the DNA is TGTGCCAGCAGTTTACGGCCGGGACAGGTTAAAAACATTCAGTACTTC. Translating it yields CASSLRPGQVKNIQYF.

The CDR3 is CASSLVAWSGSTDTQYF. The DNA of the CDR3 is TGTGCCAGCAGCTTGGTCGCTTGGAGCGGGAGTACAGATACGCAGTATTTT. J is TRBJ2-3 and V is TRBV11-2, with TRBD2 matching 8 bases. V lost 3 bases, J lost 3 bases, and 11 bases stayed unmatched. This CDR3 has 17 residues. The V gene's germline CDR1 is SGHAT and CDR2 FQNNGV.

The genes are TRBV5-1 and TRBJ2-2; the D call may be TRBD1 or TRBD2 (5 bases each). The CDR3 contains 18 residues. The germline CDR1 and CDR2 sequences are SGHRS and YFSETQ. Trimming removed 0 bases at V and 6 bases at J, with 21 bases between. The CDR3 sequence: CASSLVLAQLGVPGELFF. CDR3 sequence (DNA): TGCGCCAGCAGCTTGGTTCTGGCCCAGCTGGGGGTCCCCGGGGAGCTGTTTTTT.

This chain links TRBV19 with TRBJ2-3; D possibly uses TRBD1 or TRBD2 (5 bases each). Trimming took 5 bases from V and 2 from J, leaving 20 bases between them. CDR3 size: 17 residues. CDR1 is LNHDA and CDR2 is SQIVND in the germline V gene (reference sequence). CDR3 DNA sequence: TGTGCCAGTAGTTCTTCCTTCGGGACGGATTACACAGATACGCAGTATTTT. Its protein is CASSSSFGTDYTDTQYF.

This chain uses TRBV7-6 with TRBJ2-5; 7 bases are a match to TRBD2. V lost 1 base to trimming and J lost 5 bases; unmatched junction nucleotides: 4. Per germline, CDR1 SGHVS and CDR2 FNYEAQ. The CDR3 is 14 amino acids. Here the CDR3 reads CASSLVLGGETQYF. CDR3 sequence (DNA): TGTGCCAGCAGCTTAGTTCTGGGAGGGGAGACCCAGTACTTC.

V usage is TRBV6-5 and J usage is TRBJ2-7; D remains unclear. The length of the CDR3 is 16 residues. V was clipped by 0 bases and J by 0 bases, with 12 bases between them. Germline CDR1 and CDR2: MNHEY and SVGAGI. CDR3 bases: TGTGCCAGCAGTTACTCACCGCCTACGAGCTCCTACGAGCAGTACTTC. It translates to CASSYSPPTSSYEQYF.

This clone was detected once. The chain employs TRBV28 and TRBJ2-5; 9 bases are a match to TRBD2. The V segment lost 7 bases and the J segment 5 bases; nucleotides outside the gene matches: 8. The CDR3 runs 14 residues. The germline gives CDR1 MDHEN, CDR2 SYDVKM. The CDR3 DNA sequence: TGTGCCAGCACGACTAGCGGACCGGGGGAGACCCAGTACTTC. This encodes CASTTSGPGETQYF.

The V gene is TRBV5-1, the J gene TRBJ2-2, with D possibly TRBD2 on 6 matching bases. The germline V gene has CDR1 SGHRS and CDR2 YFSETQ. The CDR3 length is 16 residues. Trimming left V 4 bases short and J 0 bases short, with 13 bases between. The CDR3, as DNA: TGCGCCAGCAGCGAGTTAGCGGAGCCGAACACCGGGGAGCTGTTTTTT. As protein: CASSELAEPNTGELFF.